These 14 T cell receptor beta chains originate from one sample sequenced in a study of breast tumors, draining lymph nodes, adjacent tissues. Axillary draining lymph nodes of breast cancer patients supplied the node samples. TCRdb recomputed calls from the multiplex PCR reads with MiXCR, one row per CDR3 protein. The profile shows about 130,000 distinct CDR3 sequences, approximately 21% of them singletons. Sequenced sample: axillary lymph node tissue. The receptors come from a female donor with breast cancer. Some clones in this sample may be carry-over from other donors' samples.

This clonotype occurred a few times. Since a much larger clone is just one base distant, this may be a read error. This chain joins TRBV20-1 and TRBJ2-1, with TRBD1 as a possible D gene (6 bases). Trimming left V 3 bases short and J 8 bases short, with 20 bases between. This CDR3 spans 15 amino acids. CDR1 DFQATT and CDR2 SNEGSKA come from the germline V gene (reference sequence). CDR3 DNA sequence: TGCAGTGCTAGTCCGGGACAACGGGTAAACGATGAGCAGTTCTTC. It codes for CSASPGQRVNDEQFF.

This clonotype was observed at least ten times. J is TRBJ2-7 and V is TRBV5-6; 10 bases agree with TRBD2. Per the germline V gene, CDR1 is SGHDT and CDR2 is YYEEEE. There are 16 residues in the CDR3. With 0 bases clipped from V and 5 bases from J, the junction kept 8 bases outside the gene matches. The CDR3 sequence: CASSLGPAGGPNEQYF. Written as DNA, the CDR3 is TGTGCCAGCAGCTTGGGTCCAGCGGGAGGGCCAAACGAGCAGTACTTC.

This clonotype was recorded many times. The rearrangement uses TRBV5-1 and TRBJ2-2; perhaps TRBD2 as D (5 bases). From germline, CDR1 is SGHRS and CDR2 YFSETQ. Between the trimmed V and J ends, which lost 0 bases and 1 base, there was a span of 16 bases. This CDR3 is built from 18 residues. The CDR3 DNA is TGCGCCAGCAGCTTGGCTTCCGGGATAGGAGTGAACACCGGGGAGCTGTTTTTT. Translation gives CASSLASGIGVNTGELFF.

This clonotype was detected ten times or more. The chain links TRBV7-8 to TRBJ2-7; the D is unclear. This CDR3 region has 11 residues. CDR1 SGHVS and CDR2 FQNEAQ come from the germline V gene. V lost 5 bases to trimming and J lost 2 bases, with 4 bases between them. Here the CDR3 reads CASSGAYEQYF. The CDR3 DNA is TGTGCCAGCAGCGGAGCCTACGAGCAGTACTTC.

Many counts were recorded for this clonotype. J is TRBJ2-1 and V is TRBV20-1; the match to TRBD1 covers 9 bases. With 0 bases clipped from V and 4 bases from J, the junction kept 7 bases outside the gene matches. Germline V lookup: CDR1 DFQATT, CDR2 SNEGSKA (reference sequence). The CDR3 loop spans 16 amino acids. The CDR3 loop is CSARDSNRGHYNEQFF. The CDR3 DNA sequence: TGCAGTGCTAGAGATTCCAACAGGGGGCATTACAATGAGCAGTTCTTC.

This clonotype was seen many times. The V call is TRBV11-2, the J call TRBJ1-2; D is ambiguous. This CDR3 contains 13 residues. V shed 1 base and J shed 5 bases, with 8 bases lying between them. The germline gives CDR1 SGHAT, CDR2 FQNNGV. In DNA form, the CDR3 reads TGTGCCAGCAGCTTAGTAGCTGGGTATGGCTACACCTTC. It encodes CASSLVAGYGYTF.

This clonotype has a count of ten or more. This sequence joins TRBV7-2 and TRBJ2-7; D is ambiguous. Trimming cost V 4 bases and J 3 bases, with 22 bases left between them. Germline V lookup: CDR1 SGHTA, CDR2 FQGNSA. The CDR3 totals 17 residues. CDR3: CASSSSPSRTHVYEQYF. The CDR3, as DNA: TGTGCCAGCAGCTCTTCTCCGTCCCGGACGCACGTCTACGAGCAGTACTTC.

This clonotype was detected ten times or more. The chain uses TRBV20-1 and TRBJ2-3; D may be TRBD2 (7 bases). V lost 0 bases and J 4 bases, leaving 14 bases between the germline ends. The CDR3 length is 15 residues. Per germline, CDR1 DFQATT and CDR2 SNEGSKA (reference sequence). CDR3 loop: CSARDGGGGSDTQYF. DNA for the CDR3: TGCAGTGCTAGAGATGGGGGAGGGGGTTCAGATACGCAGTATTTT.

About this clonotype itself: One end of the junction is discordant with germline, which a read error may explain. The chain uses TRBV6-1 and TRBJ1-5; 9 bases match TRBD1. The CDR3 totals 15 residues. Germline values: CDR1 MNHNS, CDR2 SASEGT. In DNA form, the CDR3 reads TGCGTCAGCAGGATAGGGGACAGGGTCAATCAGCCCCAGCATTTT. Its translation: CVSRIGDRVNQPQHF.

This clonotype was observed once. This may be a read error, as it is one base from a much larger clone. The J gene is TRBJ2-3, the V gene TRBV14; 12 bases match TRBD2. In germline, CDR1 is SGHDN, CDR2 FVKESK. The CDR3 consists of 15 residues. CDR3 bases: TGTGCCGGCAGCCCTCTAGCGGGAGGGTTACATACGCAGTATTTT. It translates to CAGSPLAGGLHTQYF. The variable domain in full, with the rest retrieved from reference TRBV14 and TRBJ2-3, is EAGVTQFPSHSVIEKGQTVTLRCDPISGHDNLYWYRRVMGKEIKFLLHFVKESKQDESGMPNNRFLAERTGGTYSTLKVQPAELEDSGVYFCAGSPLAGGLHTQYFGPGTRLTVL.

In its sample, this clonotype was seen many times. The V call is TRBV5-4, the J call TRBJ1-2; D may be TRBD1 (6 bases). Trimming pared 3 bases from V and 5 bases from J, leaving 11 bases between. Looked up from germline, CDR1 is SGHNT and CDR2 is YYREEE (reference sequence). This CDR3 has 13 residues. The CDR3 loop reads CASSSAGEYGYTF. CDR3 bases: TGTGCCAGCAGCTCAGCAGGGGAGTATGGCTACACCTTC. Variable domain in full (rest from reference TRBV5-4 and TRBJ1-2): ETGVTQSPTHLIKTRGQQVTLRCSSQSGHNTVSWYQQALGQGPQFIFQYYREEENGRGNFPPRFSGLQFPNYSSELNVNALELDDSALYLCASSSAGEYGYTFGSGTRLTVV.

In its sample, this clonotype was seen many times. This chain links TRBV19 with TRBJ2-7; TRBD1 matches at 10 bases. The CDR3 extends over 15 amino acids. The germline V gene has CDR1 LNHDA and CDR2 SQIVND (reference sequence). The ends lost 1 base at V and 1 base at J; junction bases unmatched: 1. The CDR3: CASSIAGQGSYEQYF. The CDR3 coding sequence is TGTGCCAGTAGTATAGCGGGACAGGGGTCCTACGAGCAGTACTTC.

This clonotype was found a few times. V and J are TRBV27 and TRBJ2-7; 9 bases are a match to TRBD2. Germline CDR1 MNHEY, CDR2 SMNVEV (reference sequence). The CDR3 is 13 amino acids. V shed 2 bases and J 5 bases; nucleotides not matched to a gene: 1. In DNA, the CDR3 is TGTGCCAGCAGTTTACGCGGGAGGGACGAGCAGTACTTC. Its protein product is CASSLRGRDEQYF.

The chain carries TRBV18 and TRBJ2-2; tentative D call: TRBD1 (6 bases). Trimming pared 4 bases from V and 1 base from J, leaving 10 bases between. From germline, CDR1 is KGHSH and CDR2 LQKENI. This CDR3 is built from 15 residues. CDR3 sequence reads: CASSRPGQNTGELFF. CDR3 coding DNA: TGTGCCAGCTCACGTCCGGGACAGAACACCGGGGAGCTGTTTTTT.